The clone carrying this T cell receptor beta chain has just a few counts. The data stem from a study of cytomegalovirus exposure and HLA in healthy donors. Amplification used 60 Vbeta primers and 13 Jbeta primers. TCRdb keeps only in-frame clones here, not all; method: immunoSEQ multiplex PCR. Of approximately 100,000 clones listed, about 74% are singletons. Between the trimmed V and J ends, which lost 8 bases and 5 bases, there was a span of 10 bases. This CDR3 is built from 13 residues. Germline loops: CDR1 MGHRA, CDR2 YSYEKL. The sequence derives from a woman aged 18 to 35 in good health and CMV-seropositive. Sequencing was carried out using PBMCs. The gene calls are TRBV4-1 and TRBJ2-6, with D maybe TRBD1 (5 bases). CDR3 in amino acids: CASLGPRANVLTF. As DNA, the CDR3 is TGCGCCAGCTTGGGGCCTAGGGCCAACGTCCTGACTTTC.